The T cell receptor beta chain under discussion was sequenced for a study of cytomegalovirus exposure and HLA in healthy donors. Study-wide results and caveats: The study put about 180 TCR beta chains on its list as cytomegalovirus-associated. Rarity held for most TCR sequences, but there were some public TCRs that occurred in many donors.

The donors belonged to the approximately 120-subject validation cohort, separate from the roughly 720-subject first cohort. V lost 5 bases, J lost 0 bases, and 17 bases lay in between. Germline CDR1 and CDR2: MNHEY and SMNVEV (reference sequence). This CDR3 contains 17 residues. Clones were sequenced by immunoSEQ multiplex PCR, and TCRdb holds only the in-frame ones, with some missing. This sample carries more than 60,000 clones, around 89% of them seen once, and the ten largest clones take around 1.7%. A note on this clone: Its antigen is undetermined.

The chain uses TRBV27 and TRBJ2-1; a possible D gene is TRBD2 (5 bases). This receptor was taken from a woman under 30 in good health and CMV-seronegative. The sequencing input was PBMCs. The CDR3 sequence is CASSHLPLGSSYNEQFF. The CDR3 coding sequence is TGTGCCAGCAGTCACCTTCCACTAGGAAGCTCCTACAATGAGCAGTTCTTC.